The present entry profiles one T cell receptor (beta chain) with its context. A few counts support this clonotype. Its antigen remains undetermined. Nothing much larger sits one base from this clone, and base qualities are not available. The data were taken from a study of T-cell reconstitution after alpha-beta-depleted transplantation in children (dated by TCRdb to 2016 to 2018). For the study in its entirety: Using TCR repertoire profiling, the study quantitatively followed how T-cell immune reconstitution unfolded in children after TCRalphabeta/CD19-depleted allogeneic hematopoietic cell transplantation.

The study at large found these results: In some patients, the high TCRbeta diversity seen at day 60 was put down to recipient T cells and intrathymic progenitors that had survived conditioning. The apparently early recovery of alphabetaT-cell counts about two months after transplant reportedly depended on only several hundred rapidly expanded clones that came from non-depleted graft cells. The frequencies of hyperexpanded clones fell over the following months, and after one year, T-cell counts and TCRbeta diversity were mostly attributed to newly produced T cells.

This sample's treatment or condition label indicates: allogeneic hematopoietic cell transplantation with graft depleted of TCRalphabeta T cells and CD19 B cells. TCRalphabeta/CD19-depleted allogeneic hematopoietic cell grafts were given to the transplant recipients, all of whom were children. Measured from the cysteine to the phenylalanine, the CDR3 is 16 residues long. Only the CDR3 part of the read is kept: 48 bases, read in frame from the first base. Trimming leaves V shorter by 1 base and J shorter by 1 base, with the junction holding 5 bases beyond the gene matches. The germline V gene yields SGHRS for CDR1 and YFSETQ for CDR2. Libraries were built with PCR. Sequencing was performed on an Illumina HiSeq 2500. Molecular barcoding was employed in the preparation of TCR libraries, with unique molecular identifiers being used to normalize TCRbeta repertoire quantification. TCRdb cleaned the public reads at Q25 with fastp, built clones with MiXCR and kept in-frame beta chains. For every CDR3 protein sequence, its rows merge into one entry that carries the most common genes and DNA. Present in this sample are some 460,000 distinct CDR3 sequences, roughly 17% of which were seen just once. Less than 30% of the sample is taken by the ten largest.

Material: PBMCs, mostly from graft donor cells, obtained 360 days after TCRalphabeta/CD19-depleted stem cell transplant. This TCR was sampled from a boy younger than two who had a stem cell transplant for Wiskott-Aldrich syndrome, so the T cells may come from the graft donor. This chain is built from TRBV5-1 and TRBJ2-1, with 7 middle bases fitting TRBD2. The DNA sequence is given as TGCGCCAGCAGCTTGTTAACGGGAGGATCCTACAATGAGCAGTTCTTC. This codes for CASSLLTGGSYNEQFF.